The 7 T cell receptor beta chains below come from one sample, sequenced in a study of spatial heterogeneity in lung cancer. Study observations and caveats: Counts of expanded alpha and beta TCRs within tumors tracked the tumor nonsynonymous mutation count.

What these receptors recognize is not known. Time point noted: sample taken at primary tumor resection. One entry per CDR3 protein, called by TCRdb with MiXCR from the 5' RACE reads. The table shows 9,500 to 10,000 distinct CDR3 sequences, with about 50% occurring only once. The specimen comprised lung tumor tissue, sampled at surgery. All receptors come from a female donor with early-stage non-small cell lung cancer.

The CDR3, as DNA: TGTGCCAGCACCGTTGGACTAGCGGGGGGTCCAGGGAACATTCAGTACTTC. Translated, it gives CASTVGLAGGPGNIQYF. V gene TRBV6-1 combines with J gene TRBJ2-4; 14 nucleotides agree with TRBD2. The ends lost 7 bases at V and 7 bases at J; junction bases unmatched: 12. The CDR3 totals 17 residues. Per germline, CDR1 MNHNS and CDR2 SASEGT.

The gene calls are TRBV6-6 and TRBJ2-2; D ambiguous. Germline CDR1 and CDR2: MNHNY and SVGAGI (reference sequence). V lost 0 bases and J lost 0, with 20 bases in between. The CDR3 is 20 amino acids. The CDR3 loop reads CASSYSPGRALGANTGELFF. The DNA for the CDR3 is TGTGCCAGCAGTTACTCGCCCGGACGGGCGTTAGGAGCGAACACCGGGGAGCTGTTTTTT.

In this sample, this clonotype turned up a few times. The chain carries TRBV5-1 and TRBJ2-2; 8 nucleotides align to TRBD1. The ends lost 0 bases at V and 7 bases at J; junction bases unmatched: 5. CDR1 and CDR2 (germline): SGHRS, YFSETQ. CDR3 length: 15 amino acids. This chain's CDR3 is CASSLGQGTGGELFF. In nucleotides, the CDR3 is TGCGCCAGCAGCTTGGGACAGGGGACCGGCGGGGAGCTGTTTTTT.

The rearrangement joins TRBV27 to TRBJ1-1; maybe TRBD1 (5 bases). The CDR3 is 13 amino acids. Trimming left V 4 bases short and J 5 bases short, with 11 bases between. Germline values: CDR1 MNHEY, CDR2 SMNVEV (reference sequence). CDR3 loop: CASSWGLRTEAFF. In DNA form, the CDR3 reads TGTGCCAGCAGTTGGGGGTTAAGGACTGAAGCTTTCTTT.

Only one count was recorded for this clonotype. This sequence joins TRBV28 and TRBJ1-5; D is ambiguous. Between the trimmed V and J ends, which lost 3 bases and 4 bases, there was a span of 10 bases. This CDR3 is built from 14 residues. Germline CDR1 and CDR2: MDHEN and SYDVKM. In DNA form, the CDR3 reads TGTGCCAGCAGTTTGTGGCGGAGTAATCAGCCCCAGCATTTT. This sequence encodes CASSLWRSNQPQHF.

The CDR3 is CASSFHSNQPQHF. The CDR3 DNA sequence: TGTGCCAGCAGTTTCCACAGCAATCAGCCCCAGCATTTT. V usage is TRBV12-3 or TRBV12-4 and J usage is TRBJ1-5; D uncertain. The V end was cut by 3 bases, the J end by 1 base, with 4 bases between. The CDR3 contains 13 residues.

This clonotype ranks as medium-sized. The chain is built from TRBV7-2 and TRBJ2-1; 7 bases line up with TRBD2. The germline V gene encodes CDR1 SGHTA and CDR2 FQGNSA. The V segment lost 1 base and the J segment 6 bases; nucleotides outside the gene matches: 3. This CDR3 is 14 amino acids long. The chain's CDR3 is CASSLGWTSNEQFF. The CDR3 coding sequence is TGTGCCAGCAGCTTAGGGTGGACTAGCAATGAGCAGTTCTTC.